The following is a TCR beta chain sequence with its context. This sample is drawn from a study of blood T cell repertoires in COVID-19. Looking at the study overall: In each case, the material was cDNA or gDNA derived from T cells, B-cell-depleted T cells, or PBMCs.

Germline values: CDR1 GTSNPN, CDR2 SVGIG (reference sequence). V lost 2 bases and J 10 bases, leaving 12 bases between the germline ends. The CDR3 consists of 13 residues. Clones were sequenced by immunoSEQ multiplex PCR, and TCRdb holds only the in-frame ones, with some missing. The table includes approximately 300,000 clones, around 90% detected once. The chain uses TRBV30 and TRBJ1-6; D unresolved. Sequenced material: PBMCs or T cells enriched from blood (not recorded which). This clonotype originated in a woman aged 25 to 39 who had recovered from COVID-19. The CDR3 region is CAWSRSRRSPLHF. The CDR3 DNA is TGTGCCTGGAGTCGTAGCCGGCGATCACCCCTCCACTTT.